This TCR beta chain stems from a study of T cells after yellow fever vaccination. General study results and limits: Clones from primary vaccination mostly reappeared after the booster (approximately 96% CD4, approximately 86% CD8).

V dropped 4 bases and J dropped 9 bases, with 22 bases sitting between them. Germline CDR1 and CDR2: SGHRS and YFSETQ. This CDR3 is built from 15 residues. This clonotype has a handful of counts. Its target is unknown. TCRdb independently ran MiXCR on the 5' RACE reads; one entry per CDR3 protein. Of 350,000 or so distinct CDR3 sequences in the sample, 8% to 9.5% were seen once. This chain joins TRBV5-1 and TRBJ2-5; tentative D call: TRBD1 (6 bases). The material was PBMCs, obtained about 41 days after the first yellow fever vaccination. The sequence was collected from a man between 18 and 35 years old who received the YFV17D yellow fever vaccine. CDR3 coding DNA: TGCGCCAGCAGCACTCGAGGGTCAGGGGAGACGGCCCAGTACTTC. Translated: CASSTRGSGETAQYF.